A single T cell receptor beta chain is shown here with its context. The antigen remains unidentified. V dropped 3 bases and J dropped 1 base, with 13 bases sitting between them. The CDR3 runs 15 residues. CDR1 and CDR2 from the germline V gene are SQVTM and ANQGSEA. The sample belongs to a study of shared clonotypes between healthy human individuals. CD8 memory cells included CD45RO+ cells plus CCR7-negative CD45RA+ TemRA cells. Here immunoSEQ multiplex PCR was the method, and the copy in TCRdb shows in-frame clones only, minus some. The table includes about 100,000 clones, less than 80% detected once. Study-level findings and limits: Few donors restricted represented genetic and exposure-history diversity.

Sequences were obtained from memory CD8+ T cells sorted from blood. Subset of the sample: CD45RO+ cells pooled with CCR7-negative TemRA cells. The V and J genes are TRBV29-1 and TRBJ2-1, with unresolved D. This receptor was taken from a woman between 25 and 40 years old in good health. The CDR3 region has the DNA TGCAGCGTTGACTCCTCGGCCTCATCCTACAATGAGCAGTTCTTC. Protein sequence: CSVDSSASSYNEQFF.